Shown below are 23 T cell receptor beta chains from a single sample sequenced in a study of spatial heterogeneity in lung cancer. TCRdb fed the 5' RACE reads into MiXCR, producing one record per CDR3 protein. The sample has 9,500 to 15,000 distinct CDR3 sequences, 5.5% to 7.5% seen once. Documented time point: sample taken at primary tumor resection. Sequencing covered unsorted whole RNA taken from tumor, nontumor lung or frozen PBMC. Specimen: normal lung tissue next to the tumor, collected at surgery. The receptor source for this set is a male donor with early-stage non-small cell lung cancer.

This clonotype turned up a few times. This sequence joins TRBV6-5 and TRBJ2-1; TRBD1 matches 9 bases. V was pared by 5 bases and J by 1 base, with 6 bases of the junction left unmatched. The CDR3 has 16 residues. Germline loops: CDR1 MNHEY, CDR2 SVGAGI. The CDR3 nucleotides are TGTGCCAGCAGTGCGGACAGGGGAGAGTCCTACAATGAGCAGTTCTTC. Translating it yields CASSADRGESYNEQFF.

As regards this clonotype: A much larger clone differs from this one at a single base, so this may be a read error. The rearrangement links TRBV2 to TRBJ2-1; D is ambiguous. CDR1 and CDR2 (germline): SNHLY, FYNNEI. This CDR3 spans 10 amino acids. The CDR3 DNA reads TGTGCCAGCAGCTTGGGTGAGCAGATCTTC. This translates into CASSLGEQIF.

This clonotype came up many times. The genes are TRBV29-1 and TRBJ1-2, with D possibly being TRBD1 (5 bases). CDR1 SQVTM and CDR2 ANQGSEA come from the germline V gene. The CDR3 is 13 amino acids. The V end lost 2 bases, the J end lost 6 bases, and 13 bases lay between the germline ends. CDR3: CSVELRREDGYTF. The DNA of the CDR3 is TGCAGCGTTGAACTTCGCAGGGAAGATGGCTACACCTTC. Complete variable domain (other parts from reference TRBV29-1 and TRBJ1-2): SAVISQKPSRDICQRGTSLTIQCQVDSQVTMMFWYRQQPGQSLTLIATANQGSEATYESGFVIDKFPISRPNLTFSTLTVSNMSPEDSSIYLCSVELRREDGYTFGSGTRLTVV.

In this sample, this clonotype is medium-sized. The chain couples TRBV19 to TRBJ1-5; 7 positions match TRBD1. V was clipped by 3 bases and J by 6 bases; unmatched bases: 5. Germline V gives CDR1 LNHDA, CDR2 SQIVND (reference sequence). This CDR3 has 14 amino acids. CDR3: CASSMPGGGQPQHF. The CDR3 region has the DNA TGTGCCAGTAGTATGCCAGGGGGAGGTCAGCCCCAGCATTTT.

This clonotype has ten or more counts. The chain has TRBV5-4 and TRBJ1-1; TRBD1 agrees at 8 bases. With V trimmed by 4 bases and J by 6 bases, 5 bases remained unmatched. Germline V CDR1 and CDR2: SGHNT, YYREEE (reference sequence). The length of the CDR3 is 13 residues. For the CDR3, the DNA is TGTGCCAGCAGCAGGACAGGGACCTCTGAAGCTTTCTTT. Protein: CASSRTGTSEAFF.

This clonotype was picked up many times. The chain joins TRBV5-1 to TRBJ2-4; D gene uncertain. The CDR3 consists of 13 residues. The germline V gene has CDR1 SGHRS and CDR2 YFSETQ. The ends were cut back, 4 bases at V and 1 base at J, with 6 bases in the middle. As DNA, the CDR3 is TGCGCCAGCAGCGTGGAGGCCAAAAACATTCAGTACTTC. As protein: CASSVEAKNIQYF. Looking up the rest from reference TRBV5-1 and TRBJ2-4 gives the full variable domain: KAGVTQTPRYLIKTRGQQVTLSCSPISGHRSVSWYQQTPGQGLQFLFEYFSETQRNKGNFPGRFSGRQFSNSRSEMNVSTLELGDSALYLCASSVEAKNIQYFGAGTRLSVL.

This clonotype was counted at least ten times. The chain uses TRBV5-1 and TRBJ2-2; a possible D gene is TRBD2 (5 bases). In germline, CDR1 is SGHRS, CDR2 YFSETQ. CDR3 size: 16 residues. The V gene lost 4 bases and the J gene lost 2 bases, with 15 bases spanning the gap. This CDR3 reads CASSPAGLVNTGELFF. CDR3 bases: TGCGCCAGCAGCCCCGCGGGCCTAGTAAACACCGGGGAGCTGTTTTTT. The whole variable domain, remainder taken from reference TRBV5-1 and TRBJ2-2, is KAGVTQTPRYLIKTRGQQVTLSCSPISGHRSVSWYQQTPGQGLQFLFEYFSETQRNKGNFPGRFSGRQFSNSRSEMNVSTLELGDSALYLCASSPAGLVNTGELFFGEGSRLTVL.

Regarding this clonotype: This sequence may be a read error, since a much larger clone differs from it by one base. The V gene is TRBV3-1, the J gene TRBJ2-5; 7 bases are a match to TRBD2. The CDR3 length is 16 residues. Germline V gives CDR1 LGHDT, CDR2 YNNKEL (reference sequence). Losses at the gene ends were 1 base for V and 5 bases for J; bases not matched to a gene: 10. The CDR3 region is CASSQALVGGAETQYF. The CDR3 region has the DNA TGTGCCAGCAGCCAAGCCCTAGTGGGAGGGGCGGAGACCCAGTACTTC.

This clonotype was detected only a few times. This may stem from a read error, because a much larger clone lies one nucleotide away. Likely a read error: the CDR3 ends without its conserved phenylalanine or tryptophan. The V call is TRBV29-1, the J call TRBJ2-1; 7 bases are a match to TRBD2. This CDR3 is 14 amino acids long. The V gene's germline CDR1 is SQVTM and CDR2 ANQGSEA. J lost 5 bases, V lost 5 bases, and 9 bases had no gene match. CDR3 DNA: TGCAGCGTTAACCCAAGCGGGATGAACAATGAGCAGTTCTCC. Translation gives CSVNPSGMNNEQFS.

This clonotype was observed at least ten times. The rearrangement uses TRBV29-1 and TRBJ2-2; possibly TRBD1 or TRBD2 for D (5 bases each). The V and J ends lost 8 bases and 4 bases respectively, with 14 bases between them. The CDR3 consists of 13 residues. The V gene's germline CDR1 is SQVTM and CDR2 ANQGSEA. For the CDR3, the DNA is TGCAGCACAAGCACAGGAGGCACCGGGGAGCTGTTTTTT. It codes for CSTSTGGTGELFF.

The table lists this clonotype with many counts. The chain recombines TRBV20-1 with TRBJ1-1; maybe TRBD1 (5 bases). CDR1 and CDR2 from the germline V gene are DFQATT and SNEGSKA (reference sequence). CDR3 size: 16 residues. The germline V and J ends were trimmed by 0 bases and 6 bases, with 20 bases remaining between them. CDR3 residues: CSARDPRTPIVSEAFF. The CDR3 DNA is TGCAGTGCTAGAGATCCACGGACACCTATAGTGTCTGAAGCTTTCTTT.

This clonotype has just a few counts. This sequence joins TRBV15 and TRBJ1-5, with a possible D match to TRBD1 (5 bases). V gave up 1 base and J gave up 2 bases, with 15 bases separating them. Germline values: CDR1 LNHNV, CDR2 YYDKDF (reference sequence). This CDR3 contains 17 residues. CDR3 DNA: TGTGCCACCAGCAGAGGGGAAGGGGCTCGAGGCAATCAGCCCCAGCATTTT. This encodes CATSRGEGARGNQPQHF.

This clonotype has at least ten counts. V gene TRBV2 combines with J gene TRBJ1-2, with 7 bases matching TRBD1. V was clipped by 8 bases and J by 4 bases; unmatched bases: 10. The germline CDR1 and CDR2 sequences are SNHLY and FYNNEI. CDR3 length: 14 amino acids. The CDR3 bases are TGTGCCAGCCGGTCCGGGACAGAATTCTATGGCTACACCTTC. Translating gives CASRSGTEFYGYTF. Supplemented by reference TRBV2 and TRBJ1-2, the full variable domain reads EPEVTQTPSHQVTQMGQEVILRCVPISNHLYFYWYRQILGQKVEFLVSFYNNEISEKSEIFDDQFSVERPDGSNFTLKIRSTKLEDSAMYFCASRSGTEFYGYTFGSGTRLTVV.

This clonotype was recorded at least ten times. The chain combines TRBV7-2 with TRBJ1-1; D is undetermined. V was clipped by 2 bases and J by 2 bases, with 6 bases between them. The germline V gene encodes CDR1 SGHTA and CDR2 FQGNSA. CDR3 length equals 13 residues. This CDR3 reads CASSLIANTEAFF. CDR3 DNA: TGTGCCAGCAGCTTAATCGCCAACACTGAAGCTTTCTTT. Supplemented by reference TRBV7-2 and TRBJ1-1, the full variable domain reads GAGVSQSPSNKVTEKGKDVELRCDPISGHTALYWYRQSLGQGLEFLIYFQGNSAPDKSGLPSDRFSAERTGGSVSTLTIQRTQQEDSAVYLCASSLIANTEAFFGQGTRLTVV.

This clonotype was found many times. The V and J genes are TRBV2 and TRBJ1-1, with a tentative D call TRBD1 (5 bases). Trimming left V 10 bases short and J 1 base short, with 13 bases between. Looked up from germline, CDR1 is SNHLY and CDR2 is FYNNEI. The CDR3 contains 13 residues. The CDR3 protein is CATSTGGNTEAFF. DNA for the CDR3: TGTGCCACCTCCACAGGCGGGAACACTGAAGCTTTCTTT.

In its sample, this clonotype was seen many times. CDR3 region: CASSHRRTGPYEQYF. CDR3 coding DNA: TGTGCCAGCAGCCACCGAAGGACGGGACCGTACGAGCAGTACTTC. This chain links TRBV7-2 with TRBJ2-7; the D gene could be TRBD1 or TRBD2 (5 bases each). Trimming took 5 bases from V and 4 from J, leaving 18 bases between them. This CDR3 is built from 15 residues. Germline V lookup: CDR1 SGHTA, CDR2 FQGNSA.

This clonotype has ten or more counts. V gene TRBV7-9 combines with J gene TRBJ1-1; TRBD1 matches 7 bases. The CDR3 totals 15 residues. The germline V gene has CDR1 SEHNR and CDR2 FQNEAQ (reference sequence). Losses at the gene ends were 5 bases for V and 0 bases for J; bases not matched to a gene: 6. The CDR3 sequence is CASSTGALMNTEAFF. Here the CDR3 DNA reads TGTGCCAGCAGCACAGGGGCCCTTATGAACACTGAAGCTTTCTTT.

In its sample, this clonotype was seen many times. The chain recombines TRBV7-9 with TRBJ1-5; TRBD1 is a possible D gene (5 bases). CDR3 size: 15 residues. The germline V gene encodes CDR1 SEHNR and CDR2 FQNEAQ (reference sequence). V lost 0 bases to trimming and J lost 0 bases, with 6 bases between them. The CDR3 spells CASSLAGDSNQPQHF. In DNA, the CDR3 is TGTGCCAGCAGCTTAGCGGGGGATAGCAATCAGCCCCAGCATTTT. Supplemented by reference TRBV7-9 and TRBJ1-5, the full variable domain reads DTGVSQNPRHKITKRGQNVTFRCDPISEHNRLYWYRQTLGQGPEFLTYFQNEAQLEKSRLLSDRFSAERPKGSFSTLEIQRTEQGDSAMYLCASSLAGDSNQPQHFGDGTRLSIL.

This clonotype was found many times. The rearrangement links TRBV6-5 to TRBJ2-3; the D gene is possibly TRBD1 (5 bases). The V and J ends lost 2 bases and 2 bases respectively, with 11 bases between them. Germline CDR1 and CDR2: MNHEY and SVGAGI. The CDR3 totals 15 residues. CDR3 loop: CASSYQAGYTDTQYF. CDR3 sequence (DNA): TGTGCCAGCAGTTACCAAGCAGGGTACACAGATACGCAGTATTTT.

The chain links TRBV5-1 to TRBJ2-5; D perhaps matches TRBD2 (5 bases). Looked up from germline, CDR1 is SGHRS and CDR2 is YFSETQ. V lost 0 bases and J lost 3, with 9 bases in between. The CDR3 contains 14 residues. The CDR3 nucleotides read TGCGCCAGCAGCTTGGAACGGGGAGAAGAGACCCAGTACTTC. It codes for CASSLERGEETQYF.

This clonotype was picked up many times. CDR3 sequence reads: CASSQGVGSYEQYF. Here the CDR3 DNA reads TGTGCCAGCAGCCAAGGAGTGGGCTCCTACGAGCAGTACTTC. J is TRBJ2-7 and V is TRBV3-1; the D is unclear. Between the trimmed V and J ends, which lost 1 base and 0 bases, there was a span of 7 bases. Germline V gene data show CDR1 as LGHDT and CDR2 as YNNKEL (reference sequence). CDR3 size: 14 residues.

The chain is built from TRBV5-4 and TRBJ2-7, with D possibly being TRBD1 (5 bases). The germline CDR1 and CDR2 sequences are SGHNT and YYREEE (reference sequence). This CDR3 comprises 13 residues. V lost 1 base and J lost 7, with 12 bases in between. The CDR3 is CASSLKGVPEQYF. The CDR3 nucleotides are TGTGCCAGCAGCTTGAAAGGGGTCCCGGAGCAGTACTTC.

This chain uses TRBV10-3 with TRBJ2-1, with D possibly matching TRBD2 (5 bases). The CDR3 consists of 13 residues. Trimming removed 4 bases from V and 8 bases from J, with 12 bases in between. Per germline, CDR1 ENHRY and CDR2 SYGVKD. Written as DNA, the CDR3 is TGTGCCATCAGTGGGGAGAGGAGCGATGAGCAGTTCTTC. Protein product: CAISGERSDEQFF.